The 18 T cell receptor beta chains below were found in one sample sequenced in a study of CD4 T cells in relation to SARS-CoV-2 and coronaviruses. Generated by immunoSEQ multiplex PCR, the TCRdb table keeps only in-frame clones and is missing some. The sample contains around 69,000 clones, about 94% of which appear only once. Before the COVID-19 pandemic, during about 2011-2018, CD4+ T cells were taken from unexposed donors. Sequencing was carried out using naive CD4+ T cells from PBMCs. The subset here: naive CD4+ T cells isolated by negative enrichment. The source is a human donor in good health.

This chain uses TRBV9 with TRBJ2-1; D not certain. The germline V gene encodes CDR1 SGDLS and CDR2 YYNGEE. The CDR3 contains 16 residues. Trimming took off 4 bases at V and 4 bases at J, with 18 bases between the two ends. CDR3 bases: TGTGCCAGCAGCACGGCCCGGAACACACGTTACAATGAGCAGTTCTTC. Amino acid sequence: CASSTARNTRYNEQFF.

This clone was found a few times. The CDR3 DNA reads as TGTGCCAGTAGTTCACTGAAGGCGCGGCTGTTTTTT. Translation gives CASSSLKARLFF. The genes are TRBV19 and TRBJ1-4; D gene unclear. CDR1 and CDR2 (germline): LNHDA, SQIVND (reference sequence). The CDR3 has 12 residues. The germline V and J ends were trimmed by 5 bases and 14 bases, with 15 bases remaining between them.

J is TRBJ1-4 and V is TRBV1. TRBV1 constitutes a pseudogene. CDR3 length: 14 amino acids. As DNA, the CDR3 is TGCACCTGTAGCAGGGAGGGGATGTTCGAAAAACTGTTTTTT. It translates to CTCSREGMFEKLFF.

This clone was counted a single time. The CDR3: CASSLPLAGLRGGELFF. CDR3 nucleotides: TGTGCCAGCAGCTTACCGTTGGCGGGACTACGGGGCGGGGAGCTGTTTTTT. The chain carries TRBV7-3 and TRBJ2-2, with 7 positions matching TRBD2. The CDR3 covers 17 residues. Germline V CDR1 and CDR2: SGHTA, FQGTGA. Losses at the gene ends were 2 bases for V and 7 bases for J; bases not matched to a gene: 13. Full variable domain (remainder filled in from reference TRBV7-3 and TRBJ2-2): GAGVSQTPSNKVTEKGKYVELRCDPISGHTALYWYRQSLGQGPEFLIYFQGTGAADDSGLPNDRFFAVRPEGSVSTLKIQRTERGDSAVYLCASSLPLAGLRGGELFFGEGSRLTVL.

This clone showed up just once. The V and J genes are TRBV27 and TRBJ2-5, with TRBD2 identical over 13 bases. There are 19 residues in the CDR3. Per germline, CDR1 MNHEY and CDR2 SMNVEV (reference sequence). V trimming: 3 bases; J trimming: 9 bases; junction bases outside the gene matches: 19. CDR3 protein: CASSFSQPGTSGVRGAQYF. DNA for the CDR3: TGTGCCAGCAGTTTCTCGCAGCCTGGGACTAGCGGGGTTCGGGGGGCCCAGTACTTC.

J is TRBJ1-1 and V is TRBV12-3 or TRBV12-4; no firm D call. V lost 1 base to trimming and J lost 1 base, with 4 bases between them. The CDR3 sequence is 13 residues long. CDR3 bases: TGTGCCAGCAGTTTAGAAGGGAACACTGAAGCTTTCTTT. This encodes CASSLEGNTEAFF.

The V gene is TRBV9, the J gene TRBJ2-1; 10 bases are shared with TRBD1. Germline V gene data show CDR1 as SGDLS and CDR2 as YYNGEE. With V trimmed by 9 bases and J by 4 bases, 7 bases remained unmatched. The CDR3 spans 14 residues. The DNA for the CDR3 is TGTGCCACCTCGCCGGGACAGGGGTACAATGAGCAGTTCTTC. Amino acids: CATSPGQGYNEQFF.

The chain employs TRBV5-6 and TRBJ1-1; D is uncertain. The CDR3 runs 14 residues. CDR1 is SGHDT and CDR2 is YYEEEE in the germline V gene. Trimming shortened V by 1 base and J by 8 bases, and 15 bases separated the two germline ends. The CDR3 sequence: CASSLWREFSEAFF. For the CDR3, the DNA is TGTGCCAGCAGCTTGTGGCGGGAGTTCTCCGAAGCTTTCTTT. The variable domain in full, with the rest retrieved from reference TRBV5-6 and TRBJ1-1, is DAGVTQSPTHLIKTRGQQVTLRCSPKSGHDTVSWYQQALGQGPQFIFQYYEEEERQRGNFPDRFSGHQFPNYSSELNVNALLLGDSALYLCASSLWREFSEAFFGQGTRLTVV.

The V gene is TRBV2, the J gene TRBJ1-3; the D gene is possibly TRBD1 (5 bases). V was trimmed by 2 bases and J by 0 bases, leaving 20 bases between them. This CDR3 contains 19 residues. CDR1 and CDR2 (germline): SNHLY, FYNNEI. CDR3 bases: TGTGCCAGCAGTGAAATTGTGGGTAGGGGCTGGAGCTCTGGAAACACCATATATTTT. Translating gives CASSEIVGRGWSSGNTIYF. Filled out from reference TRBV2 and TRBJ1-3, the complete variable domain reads EPEVTQTPSHQVTQMGQEVILRCVPISNHLYFYWYRQILGQKVEFLVSFYNNEISEKSEIFDDQFSVERPDGSNFTLKIRSTKLEDSAMYFCASSEIVGRGWSSGNTIYFGEGSWLTVV.

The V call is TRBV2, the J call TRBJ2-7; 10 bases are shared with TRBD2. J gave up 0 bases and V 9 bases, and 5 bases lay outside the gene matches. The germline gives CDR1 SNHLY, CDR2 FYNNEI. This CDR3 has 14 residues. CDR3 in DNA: TGTGCCAGAGGAGGGACTAGCGACTCCTACGAGCAGTACTTC. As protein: CARGGTSDSYEQYF.

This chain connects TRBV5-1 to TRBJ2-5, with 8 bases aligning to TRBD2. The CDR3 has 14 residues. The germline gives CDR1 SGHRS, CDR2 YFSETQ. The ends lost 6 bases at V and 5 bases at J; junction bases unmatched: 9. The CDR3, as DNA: TGCGCCAGCACACCGGCGGGGGGCCGGGAGACCCAGTACTTC. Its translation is CASTPAGGRETQYF. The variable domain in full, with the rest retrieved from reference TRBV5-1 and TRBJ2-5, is KAGVTQTPRYLIKTRGQQVTLSCSPISGHRSVSWYQQTPGQGLQFLFEYFSETQRNKGNFPGRFSGRQFSNSRSEMNVSTLELGDSALYLCASTPAGGRETQYFGPGTRLLVL.

In nucleotides, the CDR3 is TGTGCCAGCAGCCTCAAAGGTTCCGGCGCTTATGGCTACACCTTC. It yields the protein CASSLKGSGAYGYTF. The chain employs TRBV3-1 (or the pseudogene TRBV3-2) and TRBJ1-2, with unresolved D. V was clipped by 4 bases and J by 5 bases, with 17 bases between them. The germline gives CDR1 LGHDT, CDR2 YNNKEL (reference sequence). The CDR3 loop spans 15 amino acids.

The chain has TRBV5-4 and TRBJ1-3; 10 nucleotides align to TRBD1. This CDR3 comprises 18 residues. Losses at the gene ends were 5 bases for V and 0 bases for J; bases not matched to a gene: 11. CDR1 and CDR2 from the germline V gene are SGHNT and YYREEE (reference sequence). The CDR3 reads CASSSTGTGAYSGNTIYF. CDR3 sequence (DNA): TGTGCCAGCAGTTCGACGGGGACAGGGGCCTACTCTGGAAACACCATATATTTT. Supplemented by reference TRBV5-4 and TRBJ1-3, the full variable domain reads ETGVTQSPTHLIKTRGQQVTLRCSSQSGHNTVSWYQQALGQGPQFIFQYYREEENGRGNFPPRFSGLQFPNYSSELNVNALELDDSALYLCASSSTGTGAYSGNTIYFGEGSWLTVV.

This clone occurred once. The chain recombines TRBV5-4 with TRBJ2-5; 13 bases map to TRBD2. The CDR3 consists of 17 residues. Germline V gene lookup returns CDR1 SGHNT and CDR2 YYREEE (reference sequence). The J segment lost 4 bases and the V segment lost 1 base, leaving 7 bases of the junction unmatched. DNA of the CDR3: TGTGCCAGCAGCTTGTGGGGGGGACTAGCGGGATCAGAGACCCAGTACTTC. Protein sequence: CASSLWGGLAGSETQYF.

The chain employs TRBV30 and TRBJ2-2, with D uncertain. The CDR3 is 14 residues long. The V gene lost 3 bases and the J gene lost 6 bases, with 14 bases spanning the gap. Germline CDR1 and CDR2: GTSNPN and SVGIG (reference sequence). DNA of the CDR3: TGTGCCTGGAGGTTGATGCGATCTGCCGGGGAGCTGTTTTTT. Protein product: CAWRLMRSAGELFF.

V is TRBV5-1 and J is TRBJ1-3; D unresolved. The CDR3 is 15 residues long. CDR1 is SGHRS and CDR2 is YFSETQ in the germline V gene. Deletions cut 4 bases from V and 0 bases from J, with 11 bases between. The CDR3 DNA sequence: TGCGCCAGCAGCCAAGACATTGACTCTGGAAACACCATATATTTT. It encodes CASSQDIDSGNTIYF.

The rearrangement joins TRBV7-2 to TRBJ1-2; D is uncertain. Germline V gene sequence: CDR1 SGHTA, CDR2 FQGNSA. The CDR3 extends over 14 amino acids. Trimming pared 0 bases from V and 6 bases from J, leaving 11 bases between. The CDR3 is CASSLAQWTHGYTF. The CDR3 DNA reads TGTGCCAGCAGCTTAGCGCAGTGGACTCATGGCTACACCTTC.

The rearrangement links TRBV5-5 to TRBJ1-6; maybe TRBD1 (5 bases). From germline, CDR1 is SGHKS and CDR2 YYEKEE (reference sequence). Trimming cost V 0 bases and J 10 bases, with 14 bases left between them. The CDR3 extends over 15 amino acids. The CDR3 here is CASSLERQTGSPLHF. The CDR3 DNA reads TGTGCCAGCAGCTTGGAAAGACAGACCGGCTCACCCCTCCACTTT.